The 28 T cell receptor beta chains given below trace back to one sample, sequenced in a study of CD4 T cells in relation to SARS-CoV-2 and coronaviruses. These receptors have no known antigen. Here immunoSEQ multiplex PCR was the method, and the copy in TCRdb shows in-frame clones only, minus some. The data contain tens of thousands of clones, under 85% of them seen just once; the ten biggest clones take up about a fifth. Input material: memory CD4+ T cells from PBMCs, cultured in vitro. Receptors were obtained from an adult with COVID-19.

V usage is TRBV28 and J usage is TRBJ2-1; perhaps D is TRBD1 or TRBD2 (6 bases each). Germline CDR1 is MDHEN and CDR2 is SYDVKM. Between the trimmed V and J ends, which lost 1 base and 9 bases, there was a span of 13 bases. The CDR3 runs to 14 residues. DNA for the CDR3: TGTGCCAGCAGTTTATTCGACCGGGGGCGTGAGCAGTTCTTC. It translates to CASSLFDRGREQFF.

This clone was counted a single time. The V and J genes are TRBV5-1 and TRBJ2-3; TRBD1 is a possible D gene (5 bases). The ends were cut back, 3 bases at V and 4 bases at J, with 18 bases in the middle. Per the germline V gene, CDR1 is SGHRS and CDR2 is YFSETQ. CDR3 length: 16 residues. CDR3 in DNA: TGCGCCAGCAGCTCGCCGGACATTCTAGGCGCAGATACGCAGTATTTT. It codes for CASSSPDILGADTQYF.

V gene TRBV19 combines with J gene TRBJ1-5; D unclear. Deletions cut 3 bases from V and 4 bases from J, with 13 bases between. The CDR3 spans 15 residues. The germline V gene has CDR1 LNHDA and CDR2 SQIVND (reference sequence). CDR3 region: CASSIVTLGNQPQHF. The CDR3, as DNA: TGTGCCAGTAGTATTGTTACTCTGGGGAATCAGCCCCAGCATTTT.

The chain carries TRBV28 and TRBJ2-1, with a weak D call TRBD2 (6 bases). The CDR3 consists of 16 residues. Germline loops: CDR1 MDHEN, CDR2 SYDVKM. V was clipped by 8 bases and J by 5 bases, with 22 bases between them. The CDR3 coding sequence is TGTGCCAGCCGTAGTGGAGGGCAGGTAGTCGACAATGAGCAGTTCTTC. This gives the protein CASRSGGQVVDNEQFF.

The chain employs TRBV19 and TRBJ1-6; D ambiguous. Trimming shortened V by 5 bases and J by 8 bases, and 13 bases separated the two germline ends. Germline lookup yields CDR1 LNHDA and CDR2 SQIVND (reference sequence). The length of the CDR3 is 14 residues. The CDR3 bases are TGTGCCAGTAGTTCGACCGCGACGGATTCACCCCTCCACTTT. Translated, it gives CASSSTATDSPLHF.

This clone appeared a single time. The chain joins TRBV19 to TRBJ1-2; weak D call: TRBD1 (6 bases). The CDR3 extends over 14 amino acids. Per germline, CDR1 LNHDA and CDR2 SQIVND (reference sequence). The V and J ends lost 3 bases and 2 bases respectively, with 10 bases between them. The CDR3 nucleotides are TGTGCCAGTAGTATGTCAGGGGTGAACTATGGCTACACCTTC. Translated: CASSMSGVNYGYTF. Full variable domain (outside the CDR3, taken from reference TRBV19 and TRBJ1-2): DGGITQSPKYLFRKEGQNVTLSCEQNLNHDAMYWYRQDPGQGLRLIYYSQIVNDFQKGDIAEGYSVSREKKESFPLTVTSAQKNPTAFYLCASSMSGVNYGYTFGSGTRLTVV.

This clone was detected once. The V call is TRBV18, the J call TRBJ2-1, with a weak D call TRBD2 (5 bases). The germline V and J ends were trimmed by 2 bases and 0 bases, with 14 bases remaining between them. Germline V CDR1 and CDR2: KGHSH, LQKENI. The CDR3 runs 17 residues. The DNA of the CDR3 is TGTGCCAGCTCACCAGGAGGCCGGATAAGCTCCTACAATGAGCAGTTCTTC. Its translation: CASSPGGRISSYNEQFF.

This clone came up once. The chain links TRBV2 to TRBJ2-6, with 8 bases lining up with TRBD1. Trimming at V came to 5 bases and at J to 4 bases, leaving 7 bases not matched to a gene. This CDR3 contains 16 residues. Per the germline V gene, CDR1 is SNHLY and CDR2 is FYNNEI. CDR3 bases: TGTGCCAGCAGTACCCAGACAGGGGCAGGGGCCAACGTCCTGACTTTC. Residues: CASSTQTGAGANVLTF.

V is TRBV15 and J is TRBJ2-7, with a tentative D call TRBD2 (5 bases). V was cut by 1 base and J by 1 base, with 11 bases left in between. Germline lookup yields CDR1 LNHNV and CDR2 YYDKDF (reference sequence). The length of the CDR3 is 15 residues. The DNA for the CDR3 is TGTGCCACCAGCAGAGCCGCGGGTCCATCCTACGAGCAGTACTTC. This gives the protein CATSRAAGPSYEQYF.

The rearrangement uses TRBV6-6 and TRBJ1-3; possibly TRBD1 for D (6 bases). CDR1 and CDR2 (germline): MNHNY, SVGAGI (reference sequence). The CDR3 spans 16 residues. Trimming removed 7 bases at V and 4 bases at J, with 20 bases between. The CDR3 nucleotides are TGTGCCAGCACCTTAGGGGGGGCTACTAAAGGAAACACCATATATTTT. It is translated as CASTLGGATKGNTIYF.

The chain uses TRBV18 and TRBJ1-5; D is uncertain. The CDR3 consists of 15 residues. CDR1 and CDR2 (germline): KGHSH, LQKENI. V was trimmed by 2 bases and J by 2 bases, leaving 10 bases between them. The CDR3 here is CASSPGSIGNQPQHF. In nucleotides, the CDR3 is TGTGCCAGCTCACCAGGCAGCATCGGCAATCAGCCCCAGCATTTT. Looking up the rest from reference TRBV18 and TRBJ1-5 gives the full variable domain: NAGVMQNPRHLVRRRGQEARLRCSPMKGHSHVYWYRQLPEEGLKFMVYLQKENIIDESGMPKERFSAEFPKEGPSILRIQQVVRGDSAAYFCASSPGSIGNQPQHFGDGTRLSIL.

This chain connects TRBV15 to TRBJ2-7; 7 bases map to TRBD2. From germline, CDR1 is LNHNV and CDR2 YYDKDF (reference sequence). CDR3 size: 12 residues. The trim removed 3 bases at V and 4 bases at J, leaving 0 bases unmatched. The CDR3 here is CATSRGGYEQYF. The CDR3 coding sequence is TGTGCCACCAGCAGGGGGGGGTACGAGCAGTACTTC. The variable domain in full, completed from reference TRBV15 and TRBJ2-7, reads DAMVIQNPRYQVTQFGKPVTLSCSQTLNHNVMYWYQQKSSQAPKLLFHYYDKDFNNEADTPDNFQSRRPNTSFCFLDIRSPGLGDTAMYLCATSRGGYEQYFGPGTRLTVT.

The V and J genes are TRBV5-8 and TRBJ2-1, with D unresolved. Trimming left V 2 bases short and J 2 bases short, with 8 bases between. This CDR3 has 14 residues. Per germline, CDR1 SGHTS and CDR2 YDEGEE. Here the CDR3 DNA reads TGTGCCAGCAGCTTTCGGGCTACCTACAATGAGCAGTTCTTC. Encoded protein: CASSFRATYNEQFF.

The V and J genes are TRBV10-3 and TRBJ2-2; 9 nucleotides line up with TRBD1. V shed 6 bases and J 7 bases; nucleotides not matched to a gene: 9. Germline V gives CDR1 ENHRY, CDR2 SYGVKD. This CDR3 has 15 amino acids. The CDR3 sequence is CAISVDGQGFGELFF. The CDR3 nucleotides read TGTGCCATCAGCGTGGACGGACAGGGGTTCGGGGAGCTGTTTTTT.

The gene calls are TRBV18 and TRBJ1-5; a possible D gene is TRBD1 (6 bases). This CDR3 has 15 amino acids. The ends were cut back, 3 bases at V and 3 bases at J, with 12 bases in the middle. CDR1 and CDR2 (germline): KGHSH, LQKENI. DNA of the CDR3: TGTGCCAGCTCACCTAGCGGGACAAACAATCAGCCCCAGCATTTT. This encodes CASSPSGTNNQPQHF. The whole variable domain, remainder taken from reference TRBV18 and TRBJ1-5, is NAGVMQNPRHLVRRRGQEARLRCSPMKGHSHVYWYRQLPEEGLKFMVYLQKENIIDESGMPKERFSAEFPKEGPSILRIQQVVRGDSAAYFCASSPSGTNNQPQHFGDGTRLSIL.

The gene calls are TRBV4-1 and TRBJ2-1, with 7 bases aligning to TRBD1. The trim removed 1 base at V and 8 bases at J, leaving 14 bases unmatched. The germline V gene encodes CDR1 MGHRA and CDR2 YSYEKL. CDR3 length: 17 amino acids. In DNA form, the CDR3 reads TGCGCCAGCAGCCAAGTTCTGAGCGCAGGGGGAGTGGATGAGCAGTTCTTC. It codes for CASSQVLSAGGVDEQFF.

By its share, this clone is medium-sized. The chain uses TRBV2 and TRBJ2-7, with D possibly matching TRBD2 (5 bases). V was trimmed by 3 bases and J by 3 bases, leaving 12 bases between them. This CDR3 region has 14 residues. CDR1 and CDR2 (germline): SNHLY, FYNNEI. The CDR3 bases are TGTGCCAGCAGTGACCTAGCTTCAAACTACGAGCAGTACTTC. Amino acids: CASSDLASNYEQYF.

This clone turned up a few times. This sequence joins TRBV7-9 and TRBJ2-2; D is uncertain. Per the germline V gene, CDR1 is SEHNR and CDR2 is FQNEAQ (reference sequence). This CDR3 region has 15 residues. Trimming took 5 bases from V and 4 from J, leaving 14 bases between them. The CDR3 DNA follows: TGTGCCAGCAGCCTGACCCAATATCCCACCGGGGAGCTGTTTTTT. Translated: CASSLTQYPTGELFF.

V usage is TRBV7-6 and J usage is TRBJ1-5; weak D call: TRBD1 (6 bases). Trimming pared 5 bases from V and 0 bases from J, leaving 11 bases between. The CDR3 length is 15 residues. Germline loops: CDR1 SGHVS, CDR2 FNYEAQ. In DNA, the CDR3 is TGTGCCAGCAGCGCCGACAGGAATAGCAATCAGCCCCAGCATTTT. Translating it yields CASSADRNSNQPQHF.

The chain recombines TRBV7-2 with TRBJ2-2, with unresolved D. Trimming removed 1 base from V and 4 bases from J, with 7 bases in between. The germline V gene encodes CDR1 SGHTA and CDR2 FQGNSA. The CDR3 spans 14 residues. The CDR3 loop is CASSLGRATGELFF. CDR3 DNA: TGTGCCAGCAGCTTAGGACGGGCCACCGGGGAGCTGTTTTTT.

The CDR3 DNA reads TGCGCCAGCAGTAGGCGGTATGAAGCTTTCTTT. It translates to CASSRRYEAFF. This rearrangement joins TRBV23-1 to TRBJ1-1, with D unclear. TRBV23-1 is known as an ORF, though its function is uncertain. The CDR3 spans 11 residues. V was cut by 5 bases and J by 7 bases, with 8 bases left in between.

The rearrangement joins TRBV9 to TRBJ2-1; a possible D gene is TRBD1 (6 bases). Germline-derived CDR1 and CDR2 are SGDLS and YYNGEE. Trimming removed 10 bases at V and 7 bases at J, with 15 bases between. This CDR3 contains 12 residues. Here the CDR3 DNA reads TGTGCCTCGGCAGGGGTTACTAATGAGCAGTTCTTC. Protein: CASAGVTNEQFF.

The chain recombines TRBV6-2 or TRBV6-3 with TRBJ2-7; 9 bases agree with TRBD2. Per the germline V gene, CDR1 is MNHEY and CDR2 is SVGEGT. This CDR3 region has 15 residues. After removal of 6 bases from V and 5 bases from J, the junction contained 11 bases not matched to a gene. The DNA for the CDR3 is TGTGCCAGCAGCCCCTTTCAAGCGGGAGGCCACGAGCAGTACTTC. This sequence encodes CASSPFQAGGHEQYF.

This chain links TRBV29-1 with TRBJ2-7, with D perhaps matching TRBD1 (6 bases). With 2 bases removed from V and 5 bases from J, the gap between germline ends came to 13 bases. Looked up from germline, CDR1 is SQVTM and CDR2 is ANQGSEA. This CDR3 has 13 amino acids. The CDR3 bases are TGCAGCGTTGAAACCTCCAGGGGCAACGAGCAGTACTTC. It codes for CSVETSRGNEQYF.

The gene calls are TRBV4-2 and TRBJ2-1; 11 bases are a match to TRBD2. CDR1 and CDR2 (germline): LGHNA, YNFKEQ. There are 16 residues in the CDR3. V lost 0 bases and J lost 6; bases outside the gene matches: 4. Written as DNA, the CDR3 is TGTGCCAGCAGCCAAGAAATTACTAGCGGGAGCAATGAGCAGTTCTTC. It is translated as CASSQEITSGSNEQFF.

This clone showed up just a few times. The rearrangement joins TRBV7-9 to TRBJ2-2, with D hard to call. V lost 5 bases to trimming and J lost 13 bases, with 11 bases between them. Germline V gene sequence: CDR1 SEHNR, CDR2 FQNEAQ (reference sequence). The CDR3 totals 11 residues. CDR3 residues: CASSLTRGLFF. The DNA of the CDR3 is TGTGCCAGCAGCCTGACACGCGGGCTGTTTTTT.

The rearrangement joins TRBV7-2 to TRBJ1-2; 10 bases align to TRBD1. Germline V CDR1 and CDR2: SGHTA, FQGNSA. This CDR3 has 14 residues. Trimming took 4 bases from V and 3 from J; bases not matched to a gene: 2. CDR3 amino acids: CASSSGQGDYGYTF. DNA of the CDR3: TGTGCCAGCAGCTCAGGACAGGGGGACTATGGCTACACCTTC.

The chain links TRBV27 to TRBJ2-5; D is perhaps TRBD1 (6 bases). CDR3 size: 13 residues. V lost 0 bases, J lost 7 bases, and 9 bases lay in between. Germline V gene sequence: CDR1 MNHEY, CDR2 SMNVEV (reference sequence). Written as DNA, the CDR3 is TGTGCCAGCAGTTTATCGGGGACAACGACCCAGTACTTC. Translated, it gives CASSLSGTTTQYF.